This T cell receptor (beta chain) emerged from a study of T cell responses to AZD1222 COVID-19 vaccine. The study, taken as a whole, reports: Rises in breadth and depth of Spike-specific TCRs came after two AZD1222 doses.

V was shortened by 4 bases and J by 0 bases, with 17 bases between the two germline ends. The CDR3 has 16 amino acids. Germline V gene sequence: CDR1 SGHNT, CDR2 YYREEE (reference sequence). About this clone: Its antigen is unidentified.

TCRdb's table, derived via immunoSEQ multiplex PCR, lists solely in-frame clones and lacks some. The sample lists 120,000 or so clones; around 85% were seen once. Sequences were derived from peripheral blood, sampled on day 0 of AZD1222 vaccination. This TCR was recovered from an adult in good health. This chain connects TRBV5-4 to TRBJ2-7; a weak D match, TRBD1 (5 bases). In DNA, the CDR3 is TGTGCCAGCAGCGCTGGTTTGGGGCCGAGCTCCTACGAGCAGTACTTC. This gives the protein CASSAGLGPSSYEQYF.